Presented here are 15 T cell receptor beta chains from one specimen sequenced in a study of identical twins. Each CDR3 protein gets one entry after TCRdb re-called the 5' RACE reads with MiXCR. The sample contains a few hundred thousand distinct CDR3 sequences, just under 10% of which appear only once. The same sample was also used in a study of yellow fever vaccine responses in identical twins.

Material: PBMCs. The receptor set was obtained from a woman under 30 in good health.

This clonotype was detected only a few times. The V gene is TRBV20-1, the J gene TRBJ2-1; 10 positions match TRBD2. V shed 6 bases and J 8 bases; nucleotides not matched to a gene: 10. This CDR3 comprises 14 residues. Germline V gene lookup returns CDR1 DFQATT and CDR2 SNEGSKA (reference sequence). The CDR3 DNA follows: TGCAGTGCCGCTTTGAGCGGGGGGGCCCATGAGCAGTTCTTC. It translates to CSAALSGGAHEQFF.

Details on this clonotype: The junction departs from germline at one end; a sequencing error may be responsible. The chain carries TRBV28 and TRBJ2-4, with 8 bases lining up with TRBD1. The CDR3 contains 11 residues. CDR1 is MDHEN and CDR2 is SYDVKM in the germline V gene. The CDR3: CASSLQGASRF. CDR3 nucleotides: TGTGCCAGCAGTTTACAGGGGGCCAGTCGCTTC.

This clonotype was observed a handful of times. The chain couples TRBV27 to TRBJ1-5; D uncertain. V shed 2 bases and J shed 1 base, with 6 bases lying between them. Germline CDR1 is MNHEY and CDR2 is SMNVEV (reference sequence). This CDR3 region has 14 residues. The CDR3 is CASSLRNSNQPQHF. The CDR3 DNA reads TGTGCCAGCAGTTTAAGGAACAGCAATCAGCCCCAGCATTTT.

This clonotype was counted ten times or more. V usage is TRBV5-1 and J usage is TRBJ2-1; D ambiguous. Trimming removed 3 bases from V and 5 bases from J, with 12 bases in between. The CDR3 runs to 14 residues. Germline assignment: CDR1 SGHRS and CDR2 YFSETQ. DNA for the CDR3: TGCGCCAGCAGCTCGGAGCCCCGGGACAATGAGCAGTTCTTC. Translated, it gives CASSSEPRDNEQFF. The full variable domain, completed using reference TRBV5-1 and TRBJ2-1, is KAGVTQTPRYLIKTRGQQVTLSCSPISGHRSVSWYQQTPGQGLQFLFEYFSETQRNKGNFPGRFSGRQFSNSRSEMNVSTLELGDSALYLCASSSEPRDNEQFFGPGTRLTVL.

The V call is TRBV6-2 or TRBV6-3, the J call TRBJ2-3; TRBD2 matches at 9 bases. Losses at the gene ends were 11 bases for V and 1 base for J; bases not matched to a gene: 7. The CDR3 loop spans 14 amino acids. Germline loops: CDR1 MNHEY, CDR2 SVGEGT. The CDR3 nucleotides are TGTGCCGGCCGGTCTAGCGGGGGCACAGATACGCAGTATTTT. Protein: CAGRSSGGTDTQYF.

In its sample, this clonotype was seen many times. The CDR3 DNA follows: TGTGCCAGCACGGGGGGGCGAGGTTACGAGCAGTACTTC. Its protein product is CASTGGRGYEQYF. The chain combines TRBV28 with TRBJ2-7; 8 positions agree with TRBD2. The trim removed 7 bases at V and 4 bases at J, leaving 6 bases unmatched. The CDR3 runs to 13 residues. Germline assignment: CDR1 MDHEN and CDR2 SYDVKM.

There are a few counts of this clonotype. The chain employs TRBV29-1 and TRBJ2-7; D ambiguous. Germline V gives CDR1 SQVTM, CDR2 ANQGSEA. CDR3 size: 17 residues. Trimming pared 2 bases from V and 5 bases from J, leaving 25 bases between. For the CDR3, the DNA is TGCAGCGTTGAATTCGGGTTGATGGAGACAAGGGTCAACGAGCAGTACTTC. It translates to CSVEFGLMETRVNEQYF.

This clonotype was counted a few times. CDR3 nucleotides: TGTGCCAGCAGCTTACTAACTAGCGGGAGGACGTACCAAGAGACCCAGTACTTC. It specifies CASSLLTSGRTYQETQYF. This chain links TRBV11-2 with TRBJ2-5; TRBD2 matches at 12 bases. There are 18 residues in the CDR3. Trimming removed 2 bases from V and 0 bases from J; junction bases left unmatched: 7. Germline CDR1 and CDR2: SGHAT and FQNNGV.

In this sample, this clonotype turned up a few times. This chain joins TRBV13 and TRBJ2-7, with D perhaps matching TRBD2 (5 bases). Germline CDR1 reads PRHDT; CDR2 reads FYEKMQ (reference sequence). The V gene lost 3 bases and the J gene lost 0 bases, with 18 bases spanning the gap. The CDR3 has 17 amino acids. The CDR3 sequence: CASSFTGKDWLSYEQYF. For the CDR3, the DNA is TGTGCCAGCAGCTTTACCGGAAAGGACTGGCTCTCCTACGAGCAGTACTTC.

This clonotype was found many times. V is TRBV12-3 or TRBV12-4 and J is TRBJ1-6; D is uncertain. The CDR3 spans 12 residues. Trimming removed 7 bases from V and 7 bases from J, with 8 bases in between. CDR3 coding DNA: TGTGCCAGCACCACCGGGAATTCACCCCTCCACTTT. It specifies CASTTGNSPLHF.

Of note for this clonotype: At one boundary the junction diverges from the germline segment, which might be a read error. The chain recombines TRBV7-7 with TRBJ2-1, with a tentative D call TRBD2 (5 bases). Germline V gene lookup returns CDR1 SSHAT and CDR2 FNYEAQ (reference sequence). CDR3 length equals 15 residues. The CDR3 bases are TGTGCTAGCAGCTTCCGTCGGGACTCCTACAATGAGCAGTTCTTC. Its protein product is CASSFRRDSYNEQFF.

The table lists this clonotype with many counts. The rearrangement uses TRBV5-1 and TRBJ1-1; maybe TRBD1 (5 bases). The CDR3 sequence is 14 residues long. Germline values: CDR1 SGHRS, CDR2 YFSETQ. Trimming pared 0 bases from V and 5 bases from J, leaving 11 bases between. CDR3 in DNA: TGCGCCAGCAGCTTGGGACCAGGGAGGACTGAAGCTTTCTTT. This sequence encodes CASSLGPGRTEAFF. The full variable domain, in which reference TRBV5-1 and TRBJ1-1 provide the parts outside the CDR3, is KAGVTQTPRYLIKTRGQQVTLSCSPISGHRSVSWYQQTPGQGLQFLFEYFSETQRNKGNFPGRFSGRQFSNSRSEMNVSTLELGDSALYLCASSLGPGRTEAFFGQGTRLTVV.

The CDR3 DNA follows: TGTGCCAGCAACGCGATGAACACTGAAGCTTTCTTT. It translates to CASNAMNTEAFF. This chain uses TRBV12-3 or TRBV12-4 with TRBJ1-1; no firm D call. The CDR3 covers 12 residues. Between the trimmed V and J ends, which lost 7 bases and 0 bases, there was a span of 6 bases.

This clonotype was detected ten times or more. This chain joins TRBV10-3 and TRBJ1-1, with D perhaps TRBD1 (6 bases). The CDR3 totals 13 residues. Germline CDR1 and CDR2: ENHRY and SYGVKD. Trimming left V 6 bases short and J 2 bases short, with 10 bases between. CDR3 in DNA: TGTGCCATCAGACAGGGACTCAACACTGAAGCTTTCTTT. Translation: CAIRQGLNTEAFF.

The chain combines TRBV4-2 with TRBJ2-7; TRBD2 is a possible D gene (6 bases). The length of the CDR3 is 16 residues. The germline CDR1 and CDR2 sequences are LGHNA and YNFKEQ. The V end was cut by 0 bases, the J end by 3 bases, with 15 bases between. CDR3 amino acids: CASSQDSRDFFYEQYF. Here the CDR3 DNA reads TGTGCCAGCAGCCAAGACTCACGGGACTTTTTCTACGAGCAGTACTTC.